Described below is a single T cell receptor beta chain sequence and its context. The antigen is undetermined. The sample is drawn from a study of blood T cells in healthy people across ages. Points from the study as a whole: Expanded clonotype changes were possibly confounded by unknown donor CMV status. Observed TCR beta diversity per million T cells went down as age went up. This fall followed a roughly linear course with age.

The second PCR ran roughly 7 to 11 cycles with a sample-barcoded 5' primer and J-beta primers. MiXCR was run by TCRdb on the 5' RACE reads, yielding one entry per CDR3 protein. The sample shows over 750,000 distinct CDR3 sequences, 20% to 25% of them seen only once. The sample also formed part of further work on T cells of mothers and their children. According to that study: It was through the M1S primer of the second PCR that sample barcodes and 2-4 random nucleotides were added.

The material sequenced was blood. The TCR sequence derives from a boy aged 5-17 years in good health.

The CDR3 DNA follows: TGTGCCTCAGGCCGAGGGGGGACCTACGAGCAGTACTTC. Translated: CASGRGGTYEQYF. The gene calls are TRBV9 and TRBJ2-7, with D possibly being TRBD1 or TRBD2 (6 bases each). Trimming removed 10 bases at V and 2 bases at J, with 16 bases between. This CDR3 spans 13 amino acids. Germline loops: CDR1 SGDLS, CDR2 YYNGEE. Full variable domain (missing parts from reference TRBV9 and TRBJ2-7): DSGVTQTPKHLITATGQRVTLRCSPRSGDLSVYWYQQSLDQGLQFLIQYYNGEERAKGNILERFSAQQFPDLHSELNLSSLELGDSALYFCASGRGGTYEQYFGPGTRLTVT.